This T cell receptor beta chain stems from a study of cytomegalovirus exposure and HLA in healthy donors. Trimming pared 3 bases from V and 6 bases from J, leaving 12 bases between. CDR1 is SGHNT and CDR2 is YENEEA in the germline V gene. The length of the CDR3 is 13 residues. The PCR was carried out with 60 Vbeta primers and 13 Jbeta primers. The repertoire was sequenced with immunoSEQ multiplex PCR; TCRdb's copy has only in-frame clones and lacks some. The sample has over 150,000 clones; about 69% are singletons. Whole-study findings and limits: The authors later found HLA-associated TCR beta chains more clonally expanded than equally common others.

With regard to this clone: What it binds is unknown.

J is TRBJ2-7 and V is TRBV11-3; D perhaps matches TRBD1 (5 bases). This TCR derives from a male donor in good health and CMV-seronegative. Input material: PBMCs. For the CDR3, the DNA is TGTGCCAGCAGCTTTCAAGGGGAAGGCGAGCAGTACTTC. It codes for CASSFQGEGEQYF. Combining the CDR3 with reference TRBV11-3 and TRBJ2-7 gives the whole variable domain EAGVVQSPRYKIIEKKQPVAFWCNPISGHNTLYWYLQNLGQGPELLIRYENEEAVDDSQLPKDRFSAERLKGVDSTLKIQPAELGDSAVYLCASSFQGEGEQYFGPGTRLTVT.